A selection of T cell receptor beta chains follows, all from one sample in a study of radiotherapy plus CTLA-4 blockade in lung cancer. Sequencing was performed with immunoSEQ multiplex PCR; in TCRdb, only in-frame clones are kept and a portion is missing. The table includes more than 95,000 clones, about 83% detected once. The sequenced sample was peripheral blood, obtained from a patient treated with radiotherapy plus ipilimumab. These TCRs come from a human donor with non-small cell lung cancer who had a partial response to radiotherapy plus ipilimumab. CDR3s include the opening cysteine and the closing phenylalanine or tryptophan. The D gene is left open where the match is weak. Rows may omit the clone size; those that give it use once, few, many or a size class.

TRBV9,.,TRBJ2-4,.,16,TGTGCCAGCAGCGTCGGACATCATTTAGCCAAAAACATTCAGTACTTC,CASSVGHHLAKNIQYF
TRBV6-1,.,TRBJ1-1,.,13,TGTGCCAGCAGTTTATCAGGGTACACTGAAGCTTTCTTT,CASSLSGYTEAFF
TRBV19,.,TRBJ2-1,TRBD2,15,TGTGCCAGTACCGAACCCGGGACTAGAAGCAATGAGCAGTTCTTC,CASTEPGTRSNEQFF
TRBV7-9,.,TRBJ2-1,TRBD2,15,TGTGCCAGCAGCTCGGGGACTAGCGGATACAATGAGCAGTTCTTC,CASSSGTSGYNEQFF
TRBV30,.,TRBJ1-1,.,13,TGTGCCTGGAGCTGGGGGGGAAACACTGAAGCTTTCTTT,CAWSWGGNTEAFF
TRBV18,.,TRBJ1-5,.,14,TGTGCCAGCTCACGACAGGTTGGGGATCAGCCCCAGCATTTT,CASSRQVGDQPQHF
TRBV7-2,.,TRBJ2-1,.,13,TGTGCCAGCAGCCAACCCTGGGGGGATGTGCAGTTCTTC,CASSQPWGDVQFF
TRBV27,.,TRBJ2-1,.,14,TGTGCCAGCAGCACGACAGACCTCTACAATGAGCAGTTCTTC,CASSTTDLYNEQFF
TRBV5-1,.,TRBJ1-2,TRBD1,13,TGCGCCAGCAGCCTGGGACAGCTCTATGGCTACACCTTC,CASSLGQLYGYTF
TRBV5-1,.,TRBJ2-4,TRBD2,15,TGCGCCAGCAACGATGTGTCGGGGGGGAAAAACATTCAGTACTTC,CASNDVSGGKNIQYF
TRBV5-1,.,TRBJ2-7,.,14,TGCGCCAGCAGCTTGAATACAGCTTCCTACGAGCAGTACTTC,CASSLNTASYEQYF
TRBV6-1,.,TRBJ2-5,.,13,TGTGCCATCCAGGGGACAAGGGCAGAGACCCAGTACTTC,CAIQGTRAETQYF
TRBV7-7,.,TRBJ2-3,.,18,TGTGCTAGCAGCGAAACCCGGTCGGACGTTTTTGGAGGGGATACGCAGTATTTT,CASSETRSDVFGGDTQYF
TRBV18,.,TRBJ1-1,.,14,TGTGCCAGCTCAACCCCACGAGGGCGGACTGAAGCTTTCTTT,CASSTPRGRTEAFF
TRBV28,.,TRBJ2-7,TRBD1,15,TGTGCCAGCAGTGCCCCAGGGGGCGTATCCTACGAGCAGTACTTC,CASSAPGGVSYEQYF
TRBV27,.,TRBJ2-1,TRBD2,15,TGTGCCAGCAGTTCCATAGCGGGAGCCTACAATGAGCAGTTCTTC,CASSSIAGAYNEQFF
TRBV6-6,.,TRBJ1-1,TRBD1,15,TGTGCCAGCAGTTACGGTAGGACAGGCAACACTGAAGCTTTCTTT,CASSYGRTGNTEAFF
TRBV5-1,.,TRBJ2-3,TRBD1,17,TGCGCCAGCAGCTTCGCGCCACAGGGGACGGGCGCAGATACGCAGTATTTT,CASSFAPQGTGADTQYF
TRBV19,.,TRBJ2-1,TRBD2,14,TGTGCCAGTAGTATAGTTTGGAGCGGGAGTGAGCAGTTCTTC,CASSIVWSGSEQFF
TRBV27,.,TRBJ1-6,.,14,TGTGCCAGCAGTTCATCCAGGGGCTGGTCACCCCTCCACTTT,CASSSSRGWSPLHF
TRBV30,.,TRBJ2-1,TRBD2,13,TGTGCCTGGGGACTAGCGGTCGACAATGAGCAGTTCTTC,CAWGLAVDNEQFF
TRBV27,.,TRBJ2-3,TRBD1,17,TGTGCCAGCAATCCGGGCCGGGCAGGGGGCGCCACAGATACGCAGTATTTT,CASNPGRAGGATDTQYF
TRBV10-2,few,TRBJ2-1,.,12,TGCGCCAGGGAGTGTTCCTACAATGAGCAGTTCTTC,CARECSYNEQFF
TRBV5-1,.,TRBJ1-4,.,14,TGCGCCAGCAGCTTGACGGGGGCTAATGAAAAACTGTTTTTT,CASSLTGANEKLFF
TRBV7-8,.,TRBJ1-1,TRBD1,18,TGTGCCAGCAGCTCGATGGGTTCCGGGACAGGGGTGAACACTGAAGCTTTCTTT,CASSSMGSGTGVNTEAFF
TRBV7-8,.,TRBJ1-1,.,16,TGTGCCAGCAGCAAAGACACTTCAAGCCGAGGGACTGAAGCTTTCTTT,CASSKDTSSRGTEAFF
TRBV29-1,.,TRBJ2-3,.,11,TGCAGCGTTGGGCACACAGATACGCAGTATTTT,CSVGHTDTQYF
TRBV18,.,TRBJ2-5,.,13,TGTGCCAGCTCACCGTCCCCTCAAGGAGAAATGTACTTC,CASSPSPQGEMYF
TRBV19,.,TRBJ2-7,.,15,TGTGCCAGTAGTATTTCTGGACTCCGTTCGTACGAGCAGTACTTC,CASSISGLRSYEQYF
TRBV28,.,TRBJ2-7,.,10,TGTGCGGCAGGCTCCTACGAGCAGTACTTC,CAAGSYEQYF
TRBV27,.,TRBJ2-4,TRBD2,16,TGTGCCAGCAGTTTAGGGACTAACCAAGCCAAAAACATTCAGTACTTC,CASSLGTNQAKNIQYF
TRBV6-5,.,TRBJ2-7,.,14,TGTGCCAGCAGTCGGGACACCCTCTCCTACGAGCAGTACTTC,CASSRDTLSYEQYF
TRBV5-1,.,TRBJ2-3,TRBD2,17,TGCGCCAGCAGTCTCAAGTGGGGACTAGCGGACACAGATACGCAGTATTTT,CASSLKWGLADTDTQYF
TRBV28,.,TRBJ2-3,.,13,TGTGCCAGCAGCTGGGCTAGCACAGATACGCAGTATTTT,CASSWASTDTQYF
TRBV2,once,TRBJ2-2,TRBD1,14,TGTGCCAGCACTGAGACGACAGGGTACGGGGAGCTGTTTTTT,CASTETTGYGELFF
TRBV9,.,TRBJ2-5,TRBD2,14,TGTGCCAGCAGCGTACTAGCGGAAGAAGAGACCCAGTACTTC,CASSVLAEEETQYF
TRBV19,.,TRBJ2-6,.,18,TGTGCCAGTAGTGCGACAGTCTTTACAAGCGAGGGGGCCAACGTCCTGACTTTC,CASSATVFTSEGANVLTF
TRBV7-6,.,TRBJ2-1,.,16,TGTGCCAGCTCTCATGAGGCGGATCCCTCCTACAATGAGCAGTTCTTC,CASSHEADPSYNEQFF
TRBV30,.,TRBJ1-1,TRBD1,14,TGTGCCTGGAGTCTACGGACAGGGAGAACTGAAGCTTTCTTT,CAWSLRTGRTEAFF
TRBV7-9,.,TRBJ2-2,TRBD1,15,TGTGCCAGCAGGCGACAGGGCCCTAACACCGGGGAGCTGTTTTTT,CASRRQGPNTGELFF
TRBV30,.,TRBJ1-4,.,13,TGTGCCTGGAGAGGACAGTTGGTTGAAAAACTGTTTTTT,CAWRGQLVEKLFF
TRBV7-9,.,TRBJ2-7,TRBD1,16,TGTGCCAGCAGCCTTACACCGGGACAGGAGCTTGGGGAGCAGTACTTC,CASSLTPGQELGEQYF
TRBV5-6,.,TRBJ2-2,TRBD1,16,TGTGCCAGCAGCCGCGGACAGGTAACGAACACCGGGGAGCTGTTTTTT,CASSRGQVTNTGELFF
TRBV7-9,.,TRBJ2-5,.,11,TGTGCCAGCAGCTCCGGGGAGACCCAGTACTTC,CASSSGETQYF